This T cell receptor beta chain is drawn from a study of OX40 agonist ivuxolimab in advanced cancers. As for the study in general: It was permissible to have had prior anti-PD-1, anti-PD-L1 or anti-CTLA-4 therapy, and approximately 40% had some. Study-level results: At 0.1 to 3.0 mg/kg and by week 6, clonal expansion occurred in CD4+ and CD8+ blood T cells. CD8+ T cells showed, on average, more clonal expansion than CD4+ cells.

The CDR3 spans 18 residues. V lost 2 bases, J lost 2 bases, and 5 bases stayed unmatched. Germline V lookup: CDR1 MGHRA, CDR2 YSYEKL. Notes on this clone: The target antigen is unknown.

Libraries were prepared by immunoSEQ multiplex PCR; TCRdb keeps only in-frame clonotypes and omits some of them. This table has approximately 71,000 clones, 82% appearing once. The rearrangement joins TRBV4-1 to TRBJ2-6; 11 bases line up with TRBD1. The origin of this receptor is an adult with an advanced solid tumor such as melanoma, head and neck, liver or kidney cancer. The source material was CD4+ or CD8+ T cells sorted from blood, sampled in a trial of the OX40 agonist ivuxolimab. In DNA form, the CDR3 reads TGCGCCAGCAGCCAAACGCCGGGACAGGGGGCTGGGGCCAACGTCCTGACTTTC. Amino acid sequence: CASSQTPGQGAGANVLTF.